These 8 T cell receptor beta chains were sequenced from one sample in a study of cytomegalovirus exposure and HLA in healthy donors. The PCR employed 60 Vbeta primers together with 13 Jbeta primers. The table came from immunoSEQ multiplex PCR; TCRdb's copy has only in-frame clones and leaves some out. The data hold roughly 120,000 clones, with roughly 82% observed a single time. The sequencing input was PBMCs. These TCRs come from a woman aged 40 to 50 in good health and CMV-seropositive.

The chain recombines TRBV6-5 with TRBJ1-1; D is perhaps TRBD1 (6 bases). Germline lookup yields CDR1 MNHEY and CDR2 SVGAGI. This CDR3 comprises 15 residues. V was shortened by 4 bases and J by 1 base, with 13 bases between the two germline ends. The CDR3 spells CASSSRRGWNTEAFF. Here the CDR3 DNA reads TGTGCCAGCAGTTCAAGAAGGGGGTGGAACACTGAAGCTTTCTTT.

The chain is built from TRBV30 and TRBJ2-7; D is possibly TRBD2 (5 bases). Germline loops: CDR1 GTSNPN, CDR2 SVGIG (reference sequence). V lost 0 bases, J lost 0 bases, and 12 bases lay in between. There are 15 residues in the CDR3. In nucleotides, the CDR3 is TGTGCCTGGAGTGTAGCTGCGGGCAGCTCCTACGAGCAGTACTTC. As protein: CAWSVAAGSSYEQYF.

This clone was detected only a few times. V and J are TRBV29-1 and TRBJ1-1; D not resolved. V was pared by 7 bases and J by 1 base, with 7 bases between. CDR1 SQVTM and CDR2 ANQGSEA come from the germline V gene. This CDR3 comprises 11 residues. The CDR3 reads CSGWRNTEAFF. The CDR3 DNA reads TGCAGCGGGTGGAGGAACACTGAAGCTTTCTTT.

The rearrangement links TRBV9 to TRBJ2-7; maybe TRBD2 (5 bases). The CDR3 is 13 amino acids. Trimming shortened V by 2 bases and J by 2 bases, and 8 bases separated the two germline ends. Germline-derived CDR1 and CDR2 are SGDLS and YYNGEE. CDR3 in DNA: TGTGCCAGCAGCGTGGGAGAAACCTACGAGCAGTACTTC. This translates into CASSVGETYEQYF.

The chain uses TRBV5-1 and TRBJ1-2, with 8 bases lining up with TRBD1. After removal of 4 bases from V and 8 bases from J, the junction contained 13 bases not matched to a gene. The CDR3 loop spans 15 amino acids. Germline CDR1 SGHRS, CDR2 YFSETQ. The CDR3 region has the DNA TGCGCCAGCAGCAGTCCCGGCAGGGGGCTGCGCGGCTACACCTTC. Translating gives CASSSPGRGLRGYTF.

The rearrangement uses TRBV5-5 and TRBJ2-5; 7 bases match TRBD1. V gave up 0 bases and J gave up 5 bases; unmatched junction bases: 7. The CDR3 has 15 amino acids. Germline V CDR1 and CDR2: SGHKS, YYEKEE (reference sequence). This CDR3 reads CASSLERGGRETQYF. The CDR3 coding sequence is TGTGCCAGCAGCTTGGAAAGAGGGGGCCGGGAGACCCAGTACTTC.

CDR3 residues: CASALGQGGYTEAFF. In DNA, the CDR3 is TGTGCTAGTGCCTTAGGACAGGGAGGGTACACTGAAGCTTTCTTT. The rearrangement links TRBV12-5 to TRBJ1-1; 8 bases agree with TRBD1. CDR1 is LGHNT and CDR2 is FRNRAP in the germline V gene. The V and J ends lost 7 bases and 3 bases, in that order; junction bases with no gene match: 10. This CDR3 spans 15 amino acids.

The V call is TRBV28, the J call TRBJ2-3, with D tentatively TRBD2 (5 bases). V lost 6 bases and J lost 0, with 22 bases in between. From germline, CDR1 is MDHEN and CDR2 SYDVKM. This CDR3 has 18 residues. The CDR3 DNA follows: TGTGCCAGCAGCGACCGAGTTCCAGCGGTACTGAGCACAGATACGCAGTATTTT. Translation: CASSDRVPAVLSTDTQYF.